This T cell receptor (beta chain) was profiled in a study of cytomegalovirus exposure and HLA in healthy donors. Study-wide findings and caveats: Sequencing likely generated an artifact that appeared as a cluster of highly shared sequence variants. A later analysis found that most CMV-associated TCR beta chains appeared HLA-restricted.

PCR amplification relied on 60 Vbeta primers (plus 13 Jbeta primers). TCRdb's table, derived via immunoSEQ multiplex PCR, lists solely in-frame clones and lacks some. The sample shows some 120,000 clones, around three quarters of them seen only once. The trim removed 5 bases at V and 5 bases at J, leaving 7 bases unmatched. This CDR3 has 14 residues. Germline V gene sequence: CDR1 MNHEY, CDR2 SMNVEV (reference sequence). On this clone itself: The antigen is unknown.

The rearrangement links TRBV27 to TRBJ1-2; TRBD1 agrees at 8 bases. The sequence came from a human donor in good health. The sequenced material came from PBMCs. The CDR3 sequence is CASSRGQGFYGYTF. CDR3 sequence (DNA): TGTGCCAGCAGTCGAGGACAGGGCTTTTATGGCTACACCTTC.